The clone carrying this T cell receptor (beta chain) appeared a single time. These data originate in a study of OX40 agonist ivuxolimab in advanced cancers. The CDR3 is 18 amino acids. CDR1 MDHEN and CDR2 SYDVKM come from the germline V gene. The V gene lost 5 bases and the J gene lost 0 bases, with 17 bases spanning the gap. Assay: immunoSEQ multiplex PCR; the TCRdb copy retains only in-frame clones and omits some. The table includes 75,000 to 100,000 clones, just over 90% detected once. Sequenced material: CD4+ or CD8+ T cells sorted from blood, taken in a trial of the OX40 agonist ivuxolimab. V usage is TRBV28 and J usage is TRBJ1-6; D is unclear. The TCR sequence derives from an adult with an advanced solid tumor such as melanoma, head and neck, liver or kidney cancer. This CDR3 reads CASSPHTGSSSYNSPLHF. CDR3 DNA sequence: TGTGCCAGCAGTCCACATACGGGTTCTAGCTCCTATAATTCACCCCTCCACTTT.